This TCR beta chain was recovered during a study of multiple sclerosis patients with progressive multifocal leukoencephalopathy. General study points: Lower normalized Shannon entropy suggested reduced TRB diversity in most PML patients. Expanded clones at PML onset predated and persisted through natalizumab therapy. Preferential TRBV-TRBJ pairings or common gene usage were not detected at PML.

V lost 8 bases and J lost 0, with 14 bases in between. The CDR3 has 15 residues. Germline CDR1 MDHEN, CDR2 SYDVKM. This clone appeared a single time. Its antigen is unknown. Assay used: immunoSEQ multiplex PCR; TCRdb lists only in-frame clones, some missing. This table has approximately 31,000 clones, roughly 87% appearing once. This sample's time point: time of PML onset. PML in natalizumab-treated patients developed after between about 16 and 56 months of natalizumab therapy. Sample: PBMCs, taken from a patient treated with natalizumab. The gene calls are TRBV28 and TRBJ2-1; a possible D gene is TRBD2 (7 bases). The sequence derives from a human donor with progressive multifocal leukoencephalopathy. The CDR3 loop is CASQRGGSSYNEQFF. The CDR3 DNA sequence: TGTGCCAGCCAAAGGGGGGGGAGCTCCTACAATGAGCAGTTCTTC.